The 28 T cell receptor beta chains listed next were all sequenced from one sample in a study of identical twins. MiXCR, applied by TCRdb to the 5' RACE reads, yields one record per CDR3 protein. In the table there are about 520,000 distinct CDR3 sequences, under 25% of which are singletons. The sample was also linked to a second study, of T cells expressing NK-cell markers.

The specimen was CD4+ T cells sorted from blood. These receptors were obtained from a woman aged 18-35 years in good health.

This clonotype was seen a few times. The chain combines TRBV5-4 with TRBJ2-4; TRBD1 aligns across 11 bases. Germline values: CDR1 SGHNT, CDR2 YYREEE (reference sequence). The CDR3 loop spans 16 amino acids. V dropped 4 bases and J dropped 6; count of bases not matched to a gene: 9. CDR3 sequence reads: CASSTSRTGGLNIQYF. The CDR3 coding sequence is TGTGCCAGCAGCACTTCGAGGACAGGGGGCTTAAACATTCAGTACTTC.

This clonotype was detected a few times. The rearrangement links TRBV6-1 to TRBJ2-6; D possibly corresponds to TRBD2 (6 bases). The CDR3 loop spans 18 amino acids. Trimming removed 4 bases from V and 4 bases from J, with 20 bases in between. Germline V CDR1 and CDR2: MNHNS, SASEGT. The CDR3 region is CASSGGTRVVMGANVLTF. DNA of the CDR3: TGTGCCAGCAGTGGCGGGACTCGGGTCGTTATGGGGGCCAACGTCCTGACTTTC.

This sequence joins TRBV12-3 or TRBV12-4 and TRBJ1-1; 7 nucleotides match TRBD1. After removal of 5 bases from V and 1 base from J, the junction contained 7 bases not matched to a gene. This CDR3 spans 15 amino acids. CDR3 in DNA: TGTGCCAGCAGTAGCAGACAGGGACAGAACACTGAAGCTTTCTTT. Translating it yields CASSSRQGQNTEAFF.

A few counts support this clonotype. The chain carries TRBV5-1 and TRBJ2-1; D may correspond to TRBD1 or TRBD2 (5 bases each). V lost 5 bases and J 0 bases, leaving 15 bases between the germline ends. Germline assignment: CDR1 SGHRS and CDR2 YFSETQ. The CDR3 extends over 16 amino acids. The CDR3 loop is CASRSRAGASYNEQFF. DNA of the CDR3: TGCGCCAGCAGATCTCGGGCCGGGGCCTCCTACAATGAGCAGTTCTTC.

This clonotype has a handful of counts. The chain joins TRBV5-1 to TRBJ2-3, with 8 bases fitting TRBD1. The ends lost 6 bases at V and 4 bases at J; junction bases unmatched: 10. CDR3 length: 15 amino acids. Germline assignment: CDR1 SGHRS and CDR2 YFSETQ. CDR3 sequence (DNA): TGCGCCAGCAAGGGCTTGGACAGGGCGGCAGATACGCAGTATTTT. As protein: CASKGLDRAADTQYF.

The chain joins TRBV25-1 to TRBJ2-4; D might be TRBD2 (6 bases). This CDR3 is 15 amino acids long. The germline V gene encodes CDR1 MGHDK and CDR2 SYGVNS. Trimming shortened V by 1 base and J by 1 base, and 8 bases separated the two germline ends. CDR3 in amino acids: CASSESRGAKNIQYF. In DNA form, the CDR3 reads TGTGCCAGCAGTGAATCGCGGGGCGCCAAAAACATTCAGTACTTC.

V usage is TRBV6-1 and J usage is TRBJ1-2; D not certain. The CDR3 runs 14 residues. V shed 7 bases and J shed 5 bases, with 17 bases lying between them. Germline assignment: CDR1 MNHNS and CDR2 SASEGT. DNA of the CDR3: TGTGCCAGCATGATGGCAGGAGCCCAATATGGCTACACCTTC. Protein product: CASMMAGAQYGYTF.

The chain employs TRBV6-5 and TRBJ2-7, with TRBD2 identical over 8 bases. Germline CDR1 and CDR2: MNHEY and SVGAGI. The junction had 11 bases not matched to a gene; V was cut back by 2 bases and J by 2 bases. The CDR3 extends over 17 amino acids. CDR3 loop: CASSYPRLAGGTYEQYF. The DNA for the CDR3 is TGTGCCAGCAGTTACCCCAGACTCGCGGGAGGTACCTACGAGCAGTACTTC.

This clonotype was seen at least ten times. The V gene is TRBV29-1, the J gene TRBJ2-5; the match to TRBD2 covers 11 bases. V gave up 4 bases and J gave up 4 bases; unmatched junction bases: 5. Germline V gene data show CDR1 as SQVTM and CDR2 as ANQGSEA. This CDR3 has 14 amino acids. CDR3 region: CSVGGTSGTETQYF. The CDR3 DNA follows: TGCAGCGTTGGAGGGACTAGCGGCACAGAGACCCAGTACTTC.

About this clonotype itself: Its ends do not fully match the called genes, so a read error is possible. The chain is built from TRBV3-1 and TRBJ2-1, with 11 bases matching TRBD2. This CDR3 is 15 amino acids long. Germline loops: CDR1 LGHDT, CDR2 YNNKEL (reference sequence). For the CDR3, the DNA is TGTGCCAGCAGATCGCTAGCGGGGGGATCCAATGAGCATTTCTTC. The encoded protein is CASRSLAGGSNEHFF.

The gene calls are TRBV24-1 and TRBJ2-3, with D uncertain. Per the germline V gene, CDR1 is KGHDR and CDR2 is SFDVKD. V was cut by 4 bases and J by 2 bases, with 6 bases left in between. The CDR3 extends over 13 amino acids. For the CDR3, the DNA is TGTGCCACCAGTGACGTTTCCACAGATACGCAGTATTTT. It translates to CATSDVSTDTQYF.

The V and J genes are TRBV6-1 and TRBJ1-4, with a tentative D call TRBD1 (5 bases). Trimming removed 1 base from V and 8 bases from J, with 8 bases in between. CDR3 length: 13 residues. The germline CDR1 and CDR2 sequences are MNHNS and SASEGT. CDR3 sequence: CASSEVWGEKLFF. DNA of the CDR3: TGTGCCAGCAGTGAAGTTTGGGGGGAAAAACTGTTTTTT.

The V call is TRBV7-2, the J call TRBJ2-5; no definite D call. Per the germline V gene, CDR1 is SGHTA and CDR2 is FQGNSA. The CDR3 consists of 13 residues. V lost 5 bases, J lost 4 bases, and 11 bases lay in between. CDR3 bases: TGTGCCAGCAGCGTTACCCCGGGAGAGACCCAGTACTTC. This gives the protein CASSVTPGETQYF. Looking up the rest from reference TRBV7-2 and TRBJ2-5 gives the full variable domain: GAGVSQSPSNKVTEKGKDVELRCDPISGHTALYWYRQSLGQGLEFLIYFQGNSAPDKSGLPSDRFSAERTGGSVSTLTIQRTQQEDSAVYLCASSVTPGETQYFGPGTRLLVL.

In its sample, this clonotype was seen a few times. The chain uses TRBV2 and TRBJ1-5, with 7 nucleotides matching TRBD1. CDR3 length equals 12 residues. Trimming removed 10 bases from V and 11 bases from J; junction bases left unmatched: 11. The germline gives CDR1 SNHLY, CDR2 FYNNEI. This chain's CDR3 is CATGTDIKTQHF. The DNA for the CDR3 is TGTGCCACCGGGACAGATATCAAGACCCAGCATTTT.

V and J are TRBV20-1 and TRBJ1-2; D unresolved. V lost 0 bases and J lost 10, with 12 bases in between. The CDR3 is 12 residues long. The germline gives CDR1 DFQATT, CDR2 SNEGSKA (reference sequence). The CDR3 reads CSARDPLGDYTF. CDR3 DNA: TGCAGTGCTAGAGATCCCCTTGGTGACTACACCTTC.

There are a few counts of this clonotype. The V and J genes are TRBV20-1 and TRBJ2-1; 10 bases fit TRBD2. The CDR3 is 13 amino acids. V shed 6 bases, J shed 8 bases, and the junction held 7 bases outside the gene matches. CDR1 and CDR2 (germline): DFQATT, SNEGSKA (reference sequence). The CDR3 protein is CSATGTSVDEQFF. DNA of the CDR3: TGCAGTGCAACCGGGACTAGCGTCGATGAGCAGTTCTTC.

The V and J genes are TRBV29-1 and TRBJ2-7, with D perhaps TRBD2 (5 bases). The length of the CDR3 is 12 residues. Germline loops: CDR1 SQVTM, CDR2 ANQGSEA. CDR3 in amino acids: CIVGRETGEQYF. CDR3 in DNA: TGCATCGTGGGCCGGGAAACGGGGGAGCAGTACTTC.

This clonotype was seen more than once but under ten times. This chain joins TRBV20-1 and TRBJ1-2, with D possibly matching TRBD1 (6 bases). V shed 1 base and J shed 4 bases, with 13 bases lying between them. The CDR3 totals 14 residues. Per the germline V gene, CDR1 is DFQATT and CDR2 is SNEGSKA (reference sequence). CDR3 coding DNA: TGCAGTGCTAGAGGATACAGGGATATCTATGGCTACACCTTC. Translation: CSARGYRDIYGYTF.

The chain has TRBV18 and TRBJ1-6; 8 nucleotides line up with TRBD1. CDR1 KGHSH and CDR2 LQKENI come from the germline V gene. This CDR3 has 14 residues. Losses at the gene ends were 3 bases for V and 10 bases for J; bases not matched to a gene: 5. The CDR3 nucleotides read TGTGCCAGCTCACCTGACAGGGGCGGGTCACCCCTCCACTTT. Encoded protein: CASSPDRGGSPLHF.

CDR3 residues: CASSKGSAASSYEQYF. In DNA, the CDR3 is TGCGCCAGCAGTAAGGGTTCAGCCGCAAGCTCCTACGAGCAGTACTTC. The rearrangement joins TRBV5-1 to TRBJ2-7; unclear D gene. The length of the CDR3 is 16 residues. V shed 5 bases and J shed 0 bases, with 18 bases lying between them. Per germline, CDR1 SGHRS and CDR2 YFSETQ.

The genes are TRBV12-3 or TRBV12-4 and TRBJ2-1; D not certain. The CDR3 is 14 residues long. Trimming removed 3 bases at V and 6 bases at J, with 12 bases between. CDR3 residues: CASSFGILGNEQFF. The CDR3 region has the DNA TGTGCCAGCAGTTTTGGAATTTTGGGCAATGAGCAGTTCTTC.

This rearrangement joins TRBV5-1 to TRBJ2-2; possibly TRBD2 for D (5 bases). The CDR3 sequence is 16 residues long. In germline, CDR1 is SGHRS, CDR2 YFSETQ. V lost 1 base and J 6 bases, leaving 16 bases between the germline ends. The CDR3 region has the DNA TGCGCCAGCAGCTTGCTTGGAACGGAGGTTGCCGGGGAGCTGTTTTTT. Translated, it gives CASSLLGTEVAGELFF.

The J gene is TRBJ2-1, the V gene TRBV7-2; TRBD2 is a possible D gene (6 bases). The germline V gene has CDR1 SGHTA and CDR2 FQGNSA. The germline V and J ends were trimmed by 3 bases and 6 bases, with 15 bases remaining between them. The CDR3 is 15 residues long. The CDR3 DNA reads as TGTGCCAGCAGCTTCCTCGGGACTCCCATCAATGAGCAGTTCTTC. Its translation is CASSFLGTPINEQFF.

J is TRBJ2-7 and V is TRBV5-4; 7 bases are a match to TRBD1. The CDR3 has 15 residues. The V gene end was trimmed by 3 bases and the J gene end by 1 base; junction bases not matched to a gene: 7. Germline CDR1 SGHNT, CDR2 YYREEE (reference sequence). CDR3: CASSYRRQGSYEQYF. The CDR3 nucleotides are TGTGCCAGCAGCTACCGGCGACAGGGATCCTACGAGCAGTACTTC.

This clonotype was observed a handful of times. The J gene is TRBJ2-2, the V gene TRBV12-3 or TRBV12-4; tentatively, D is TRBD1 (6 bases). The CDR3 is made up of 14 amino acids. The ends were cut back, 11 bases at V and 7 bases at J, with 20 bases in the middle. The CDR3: CASNRGSQVGELFF. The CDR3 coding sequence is TGTGCCTCCAATAGGGGGAGTCAGGTCGGGGAGCTGTTTTTT.

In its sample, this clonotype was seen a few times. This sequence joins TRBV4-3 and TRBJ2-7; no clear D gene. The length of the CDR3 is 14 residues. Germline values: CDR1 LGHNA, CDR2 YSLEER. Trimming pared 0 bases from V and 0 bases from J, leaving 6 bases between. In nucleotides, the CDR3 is TGCGCCAGCAGCCAAGACCCGGCCTCCTACGAGCAGTACTTC. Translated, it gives CASSQDPASYEQYF.

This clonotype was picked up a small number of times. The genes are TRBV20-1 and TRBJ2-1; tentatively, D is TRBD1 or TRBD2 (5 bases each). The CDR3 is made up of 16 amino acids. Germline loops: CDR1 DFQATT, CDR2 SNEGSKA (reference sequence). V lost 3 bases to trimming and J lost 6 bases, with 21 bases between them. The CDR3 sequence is CSASGSGTTRANEQFF. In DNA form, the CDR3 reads TGCAGTGCTAGTGGCTCCGGGACCACTAGGGCCAATGAGCAGTTCTTC.

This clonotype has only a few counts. CDR3 nucleotide sequence: TGCAGTGCCCCCCTGACGGGGCATAATTCACCCCTCCACTTT. The encoded protein is CSAPLTGHNSPLHF. The genes are TRBV20-1 and TRBJ1-6, with a possible D match to TRBD1 (5 bases). V lost 6 bases to trimming and J lost 5 bases, with 14 bases between them. The CDR3 is made up of 14 amino acids. CDR1 DFQATT and CDR2 SNEGSKA come from the germline V gene (reference sequence).